Reported below is one T cell receptor beta chain. Its specificity is unknown. Use of 60 Vbeta and 13 Jbeta primers characterized the PCR. This table comes from immunoSEQ multiplex PCR, and its TCRdb copy is limited to in-frame clones, with some not included. This table holds about 160,000 clones, about 75% found once. The CDR3 covers 14 residues. Deletions cut 1 base from V and 6 bases from J, with 11 bases between. Germline values: CDR1 MNHNS, CDR2 SASEGT. This record comes from a study of cytomegalovirus exposure and HLA in healthy donors. Broader study findings: Per published accounts, TCR beta sequences correctly predicted the HLA-A and HLA-B alleles of most subjects.

The gene calls are TRBV6-1 and TRBJ2-3; D gene uncertain. The sample comprised PBMCs. The clonotype originates from a woman aged 50 to 60 in good health and CMV-seropositive. CDR3: CASSEGLVPDTQYF. In DNA, the CDR3 is TGTGCCAGCAGTGAAGGTCTTGTTCCGGATACGCAGTATTTT.